This T cell receptor (beta chain) derives from a study of blood T cell repertoires in COVID-19. The CDR3 extends over 16 amino acids. Germline V gene lookup returns CDR1 LGHDT and CDR2 YNNKEL (reference sequence). J lost 10 bases, V lost 6 bases, and 14 bases had no gene match. The data were produced by immunoSEQ multiplex PCR, yet TCRdb's version contains in-frame clones alone and is incomplete. The sample includes 150,000 or so clones, about 80% of them seen just once. What the recovered Cohort 3 donors had was two negative PCRs, clearance, or symptom resolution. The gene calls are TRBV3-1 (or the pseudogene TRBV3-2) and TRBJ1-6; 8 nucleotides align to TRBD1. Sequenced: PBMCs or T cells enriched from blood (not recorded which). This TCR derives from a man aged 50 to 60 who had recovered from COVID-19. In nucleotides, the CDR3 is TGTGCCAGCAGTCCAATAGGTGGACAGGGTGGATCACCCCTCCACTTT. The encoded protein is CASSPIGGQGGSPLHF.